This TCR beta chain was captured by sequencing in a study of blood T cell repertoires in COVID-19. Germline V gives CDR1 SNHLY, CDR2 FYNNEI. This CDR3 comprises 14 residues. V gave up 5 bases and J gave up 4 bases, with 14 bases separating them. Sequencing used immunoSEQ multiplex PCR; TCRdb keeps in-frame clones, though not all of them. The sample has approximately 80,000 clones; over 75% are singletons. This chain uses TRBV2 with TRBJ1-2, with a tentative D call TRBD1 (6 bases). The TCR comes from a human donor in a cohort sampled during active COVID-19. What was sequenced was peripheral blood. CDR3 in DNA: TGTGCCAGCAGTTCTTGGGACATATCCTATGGCTACACCTTC. Its protein product is CASSSWDISYGYTF.